A single sample is the source of the 22 T cell receptor beta chains below, sequenced in a study of control samples from healthy donors and cancer patients. Repertoires were generated with immunoSEQ multiplex PCR, while TCRdb's copy carries only in-frame clones and drops some. Of about 61,000 clones listed, nearly 90% are singletons. Sequenced: PBMCs. The source is a man aged 55 to 70 with colorectal cancer.

The chain employs TRBV2 and TRBJ2-1, with a tentative D call TRBD2 (5 bases). Per germline, CDR1 SNHLY and CDR2 FYNNEI. This CDR3 is 19 amino acids long. Deletions cut 3 bases from V and 4 bases from J, with 25 bases between. The CDR3: CASSDPALKALRLYNEQFF. CDR3 sequence (DNA): TGTGCCAGCAGTGACCCAGCTCTAAAAGCCCTCAGACTATACAATGAGCAGTTCTTC.

V and J are TRBV5-4 and TRBJ1-2; D gene uncertain. The CDR3 has 14 amino acids. Trimming took 0 bases from V and 5 from J, leaving 11 bases between them. Germline CDR1 SGHNT, CDR2 YYREEE (reference sequence). Here the CDR3 reads CASSLDRNGYGYTF. The CDR3 region has the DNA TGTGCCAGCAGCTTGGACCGAAACGGGTATGGCTACACCTTC.

As DNA, the CDR3 is TGTGCCAGCAGCCTCACAGGGGAGAGGTCACCCCTCCACTTT. Amino acids: CASSLTGERSPLHF. This rearrangement joins TRBV3-1 (or the pseudogene TRBV3-2) to TRBJ1-6; 7 bases agree with TRBD1. Germline V lookup: CDR1 LGHDT, CDR2 YNNKEL (reference sequence). CDR3 length: 14 residues. V lost 4 bases, J lost 10 bases, and 7 bases stayed unmatched.

The J gene is TRBJ1-2, the V gene TRBV5-1; 11 bases agree with TRBD1. This CDR3 comprises 15 residues. V was pared by 6 bases and J by 8 bases, with 12 bases of the junction left unmatched. The V gene's germline CDR1 is SGHRS and CDR2 YFSETQ. The CDR3 region has the DNA TGCGCCAGCAAAGGACAGGGGGCCGAAGTAGAAGGCTACACCTTC. As protein: CASKGQGAEVEGYTF.

The CDR3 DNA is TGTGCCAGCAGCTACCGGGACAGGGTCACAGATACGCAGTATTTT. Its translation is CASSYRDRVTDTQYF. The V gene is TRBV5-5, the J gene TRBJ2-3; 9 bases are shared with TRBD1. The J segment lost 2 bases and the V segment lost 3 bases, leaving 4 bases of the junction unmatched. CDR3 length: 15 amino acids. Germline values: CDR1 SGHKS, CDR2 YYEKEE (reference sequence).

This chain joins TRBV5-4 and TRBJ2-5, with D maybe TRBD2 (5 bases). The V gene's germline CDR1 is SGHNT and CDR2 YYREEE (reference sequence). V lost 6 bases, J lost 1 base, and 7 bases lay in between. The length of the CDR3 is 12 residues. The CDR3 DNA reads as TGTGCCAGCACGGACTCCCAAGAGACCCAGTACTTC. It translates to CASTDSQETQYF. Full variable domain (missing parts from reference TRBV5-4 and TRBJ2-5): ETGVTQSPTHLIKTRGQQVTLRCSSQSGHNTVSWYQQALGQGPQFIFQYYREEENGRGNFPPRFSGLQFPNYSSELNVNALELDDSALYLCASTDSQETQYFGPGTRLLVL.

V gene TRBV19 combines with J gene TRBJ2-1; D gene uncertain. V gave up 8 bases and J gave up 2 bases, with 7 bases separating them. CDR1 LNHDA and CDR2 SQIVND come from the germline V gene (reference sequence). The CDR3 is made up of 12 amino acids. The CDR3: CASGIAYNEQFF. CDR3 sequence (DNA): TGTGCCAGTGGAATTGCCTACAATGAGCAGTTCTTC.

The chain couples TRBV18 to TRBJ1-5; 9 bases line up with TRBD1. The germline gives CDR1 KGHSH, CDR2 LQKENI. The CDR3 covers 15 residues. With V trimmed by 3 bases and J by 5 bases, 5 bases remained unmatched. CDR3 amino acids: CASSPDRGGYQPQHF. CDR3 in DNA: TGTGCCAGCTCACCGGACAGGGGTGGATATCAGCCCCAGCATTTT.

The chain is built from TRBV3-1 (or the pseudogene TRBV3-2) and TRBJ2-5; 8 nucleotides line up with TRBD2. The CDR3 contains 16 residues. The J segment lost 1 base and the V segment lost 4 bases, leaving 8 bases of the junction unmatched. The germline V gene has CDR1 LGHDT and CDR2 YNNKEL (reference sequence). The CDR3 loop reads CASSLRGLGIQETQYF. CDR3 nucleotide sequence: TGTGCCAGCAGCCTAAGGGGACTAGGGATCCAAGAGACCCAGTACTTC.

In its sample, this clone was seen once. The J gene is TRBJ2-7, the V gene TRBV18; D may be TRBD1 (6 bases). CDR3 length: 15 residues. CDR1 and CDR2 (germline): KGHSH, LQKENI. With 3 bases removed from V and 2 bases from J, the gap between germline ends came to 14 bases. The CDR3 sequence: CASSPPAGQPYEQYF. The CDR3 nucleotides read TGTGCCAGCTCACCCCCCGCAGGACAGCCCTACGAGCAGTACTTC. Full variable domain (outside the CDR3, taken from reference TRBV18 and TRBJ2-7): NAGVMQNPRHLVRRRGQEARLRCSPMKGHSHVYWYRQLPEEGLKFMVYLQKENIIDESGMPKERFSAEFPKEGPSILRIQQVVRGDSAAYFCASSPPAGQPYEQYFGPGTRLTVT.

V and J are TRBV24-1 and TRBJ2-2; TRBD2 matches 8 bases. The CDR3 sequence is 15 residues long. With V trimmed by 4 bases and J by 11 bases, 11 bases remained unmatched. Germline V gene data show CDR1 as KGHDR and CDR2 as SFDVKD. CDR3 nucleotides: TGTGCCACCAGTGACCCGGGGGGGGCGTCGTCTGAGCTGTTTTTT. Protein: CATSDPGGASSELFF.

This clone was counted once. The rearrangement uses TRBV5-4 and TRBJ2-3, with 10 nucleotides matching TRBD2. The CDR3 covers 15 residues. After removal of 3 bases from V and 6 bases from J, the junction contained 7 bases not matched to a gene. Germline V gives CDR1 SGHNT, CDR2 YYREEE (reference sequence). The CDR3, as DNA: TGTGCCAGCAGCTCAAGCGGGGGGGGAGCTGATACGCAGTATTTT. Its translation is CASSSSGGGADTQYF.

The chain carries TRBV29-1 and TRBJ2-2; D is undetermined. The germline V gene has CDR1 SQVTM and CDR2 ANQGSEA. V was pared by 5 bases and J by 0 bases, with 7 bases between. This CDR3 has 13 amino acids. The CDR3 is CSVCQANTGELFF. CDR3 nucleotide sequence: TGCAGCGTTTGTCAGGCGAACACCGGGGAGCTGTTTTTT.

The V gene is TRBV30, the J gene TRBJ2-7; D tentatively fits TRBD1 or TRBD2 (7 bases each). The CDR3 contains 14 residues. Trimming took 0 bases from V and 7 from J, leaving 16 bases between them. Germline CDR1 is GTSNPN and CDR2 is SVGIG (reference sequence). The CDR3 spells CAWSVWQGGREQYF. Written as DNA, the CDR3 is TGTGCCTGGAGTGTATGGCAGGGGGGGAGGGAGCAGTACTTC.

The V and J genes are TRBV7-2 and TRBJ1-3; tentative D call: TRBD1 (5 bases). Germline values: CDR1 SGHTA, CDR2 FQGNSA. The CDR3 length is 14 residues. With 5 bases removed from V and 4 bases from J, the gap between germline ends came to 12 bases. CDR3 coding DNA: TGTGCCAGCAGCGTCAGGGAGGGGGGAAACACCATATATTTT. It specifies CASSVREGGNTIYF.

The chain combines TRBV6-4 with TRBJ2-2; 10 bases fit TRBD2. This CDR3 has 13 residues. Germline CDR1 and CDR2: MRHNA and SNTAGT. Germline trimming cut 11 bases from V and 10 bases from J; bases unmatched to any gene: 10. CDR3 sequence reads: CACFSGGPEELFF. The CDR3 DNA reads as TGTGCCTGCTTTAGCGGGGGGCCGGAGGAGCTGTTTTTT.

The J gene is TRBJ1-2, the V gene TRBV7-9; no firm D call. CDR3 length: 12 residues. The germline V gene encodes CDR1 SEHNR and CDR2 FQNEAQ (reference sequence). The V gene lost 2 bases and the J gene lost 6 bases, with 7 bases spanning the gap. CDR3 sequence reads: CASSLPNDGYTF. The DNA for the CDR3 is TGTGCCAGCAGCTTACCCAATGATGGCTACACCTTC.

V gene TRBV3-1 (or the pseudogene TRBV3-2) combines with J gene TRBJ1-2; 7 bases fit TRBD1. Germline values: CDR1 LGHDT, CDR2 YNNKEL (reference sequence). The CDR3 extends over 14 amino acids. Trimming removed 4 bases from V and 7 bases from J; junction bases left unmatched: 9. The CDR3 spells CASSPDPTGVGYTF. The CDR3 DNA reads as TGTGCCAGCAGCCCAGATCCTACAGGGGTTGGCTACACCTTC.

The CDR3 loop reads CASSALNTYEQYF. DNA for the CDR3: TGCGCCAGCAGCGCCCTGAACACCTACGAGCAGTACTTC. V usage is TRBV5-1 and J usage is TRBJ2-7; D not resolved. The CDR3 extends over 13 amino acids. Looked up from germline, CDR1 is SGHRS and CDR2 is YFSETQ. Trimming removed 4 bases from V and 2 bases from J, with 10 bases in between. Based on the CDR3 plus reference TRBV5-1 and TRBJ2-7, the full variable domain is KAGVTQTPRYLIKTRGQQVTLSCSPISGHRSVSWYQQTPGQGLQFLFEYFSETQRNKGNFPGRFSGRQFSNSRSEMNVSTLELGDSALYLCASSALNTYEQYFGPGTRLTVT.

This clone was recorded only once. The chain combines TRBV5-5 with TRBJ2-7; 9 bases are a match to TRBD1. Trimming cost V 0 bases and J 2 bases; bases outside gene matches: 3. Germline V gene data show CDR1 as SGHKS and CDR2 as YYEKEE (reference sequence). This CDR3 contains 15 residues. The CDR3 is CASSLVTGGTYEQYF. CDR3 sequence (DNA): TGTGCCAGCAGCTTGGTGACAGGGGGTACCTACGAGCAGTACTTC.

This chain connects TRBV6-2 or TRBV6-3 to TRBJ1-6; D gene ambiguous. The CDR3 is 15 amino acids. Germline CDR1 reads MNHEY; CDR2 reads SVGEGT. V was clipped by 4 bases and J by 10 bases, with 17 bases between them. As DNA, the CDR3 is TGTGCCAGCAGTTCCCAGGCCCCGGGTTTCTCACCCCTCCACTTT. This encodes CASSSQAPGFSPLHF.

V usage is TRBV2 and J usage is TRBJ1-2, with D unresolved. This CDR3 is built from 13 residues. In germline, CDR1 is SNHLY, CDR2 FYNNEI. Trimming shortened V by 1 base and J by 5 bases, and 8 bases separated the two germline ends. The CDR3: CASSEGTVYGYTF. In nucleotides, the CDR3 is TGTGCCAGCAGTGAAGGTACGGTGTATGGCTACACCTTC.